This TCR beta chain was documented in a study of early T cells in non-severe SARS-CoV-2 infection. At the level of the study: Sequencing used unsorted whole-blood bulk RNA, so chains lack pairing.

Individually, cDNA molecules had unique molecular identifiers attached to them. TCRdb itself ran the 5' RACE reads through MiXCR, one entry per CDR3 protein. This table holds fewer than 35,000 distinct CDR3 sequences, about 10% found once. There are many counts of this clonotype. The antigen is undetermined. General observations from the study: The study's VDJdb matching favored anti-spike CD8 responses and missed private and CD4 specificities.

The sequencing sample was made of whole blood. This clonotype originated in an adult who was a healthcare worker with PCR-confirmed SARS-CoV-2 infection or an uninfected control (not recorded which).

CDR3: CASSPDRVNTEAFF. CDR3 DNA: TGCGCCAGCAGCCCCGACAGGGTGAACACTGAAGCTTTCTTT. This chain connects TRBV5-1 to TRBJ1-1; TRBD1 matches 7 bases. The J segment lost 0 bases and the V segment lost 4 bases, leaving 3 bases of the junction unmatched. CDR1 is SGHRS and CDR2 is YFSETQ in the germline V gene. This CDR3 is built from 14 residues.